This entry describes one T cell receptor beta chain. This clone was seen only a few times. No antigen is known for it. Base qualities are not recorded, but no much larger clone differs from it by a single base. Each donor gave one peripheral blood draw, averaging approximately 110 mL, which was collected into heparinised tubes. A BD FACSAria II was used to sort naive, central memory, regulatory and stem cell-like memory CD4+ T cells with a panel that included CD45RO, CCR7, CD25, CD127, CD95 and CD27. All sorted populations exceeded 95% purity. Right away, PBMCs were isolated by Lymphoprep density gradient centrifugation and were stained directly, with no culture step. So that batch effects would be minimized, each experiment stained and sorted samples in pairs, pairing one healthy donor with one patient. This specimen belongs to a study of beta chain features in type 1 diabetes (dated by TCRdb to 2016 to 2019). With respect to the entire study: No differences in mean age, gender distribution, total cell number or subset yield were found between patients and healthy donors. Naive and central memory subsets were obtained from all 30 or so donors, but regulatory and stem cell-like memory subsets were isolated from only 8 patients and roughly eight healthy donors. A total of 85 million to 140 million sorted cells were examined across all samples, and the number of cells per subset was strongly correlated with RNA yield. The study compared the TCRB repertoires of sorted circulating CD4+ T cell subsets in recently diagnosed type 1 diabetes patients with those in matched healthy donors. What the research found in general, with its limitations: A moderate but significant shortening of TCRB CDR3 length was observed in type 1 diabetes patients in all four CD4+ subsets. Fewer insertions and more nucleotide deletions at VDJ recombination sites were observed in patients with type 1 diabetes, implying thymic rearrangement abnormalities. PCR may preferentially amplify shorter templates, but because patient and control samples were amplified and corrected together, any resulting skew would affect both groups equally. Because the HLA sub-analyses included only small numbers of individuals, any influence of HLA type on TCRB rearrangement was left unresolved. Because cDNA was sequenced instead of genomic DNA, activated cells with high expression could be over-represented, although the groups did not differ in activation or CD3 levels. Naive, central memory and regulatory TCRB repertoires appeared to be more alike among patients than among healthy donors.

All of the isolated RNA was reverse transcribed with the High Capacity cDNA Reverse Transcription Kit, so expressed TCRB transcripts were sequenced. Deep immunoSEQ sequencing was performed on naive, central memory and regulatory T cell samples, with an average of approximately 4 million total reads per sample. Sorted cells were lysed in RLT buffer and RNA was extracted with DNase-treated RNeasy Micro or Mini kits, depending on cell number. To prevent cross-contamination, each cell subset was processed individually, whereas patient and healthy donor samples were processed jointly. Using the immunoSEQ multiplex PCR, TCRB sequences were amplified from cDNA into 87-bp fragments spanning the CDR3 region. Sequencing of the amplicons was done on the Illumina HiSeq platform. The source study handled its data this way. Synthetic template baselines were used to correct PCR bias computationally, reads within Hamming distance 2 were collapsed, and singletons that could not be merged were discarded. Reads were aligned against IMGT so that V, D and J genes, CDR3 length and insertions or deletions at six rearrangement sites could be assigned. Clonotype counts were normalized to sorted cell number within each subset before computing true diversity and Gini coefficients with the tcR R package. The overlap coefficient, calculated on TCRB nucleotide sequences, was used to measure repertoire sharing. Out-of-frame TCRB sequences from naive cells were analyzed to stand in for the pre-selection repertoire. As stored in TCRdb, this immuneACCESS dataset retains in-frame rearrangements with V and J assigned. A fraction of the clones does not appear; measured against another copy, unresolved V genes explain less than half of the discrepancy, and the remainder lacks a known reason. That table is the source of V, J and clone size, and D and trimming were worked out from the DNA. The sample table contains 250,000 to 300,000 clones; only one count was recorded for roughly an eighth of them. Over 0.015% of the sample is held by the ten biggest clonotypes.

V is cut back by 3 bases and J by 10 bases, with 10 bases in the junction unmatched. Via the germline V gene, CDR1 is SQVTM and CDR2 ANQGSEA. The CDR3 has 14 amino acids, counting the end cysteine and phenylalanine. The entry retains the CDR3 DNA only, 42 bases that are in frame from base 1. The receptor was isolated from a man aged 25 to 40 with type 1 diabetes. The sequencing input was naive CD4+ T cells from blood. Sample cell subset or site, as interpreted from the label and publication: true naive CD4+ T cells. The chain couples TRBV29-1 to TRBJ2-1, with 9 middle bases fitting TRBD2. The nucleotide sequence is TGCAGCGTTGAGGGATCGACTAGCGGCCCAGAGCAGTTCTTC. This is translated as CSVEGSTSGPEQFF.